A single sample gave rise to the 16 T cell receptor beta chains below, sequenced in a study of cytomegalovirus exposure and HLA in healthy donors (dated by TCRdb to about 2017). The method behind the library was the immunoSEQ multiplex PCR assay. For the multiplex PCR, a mixture combining 60 forward primers for TCR Vbeta segments and 13 reverse primers for TCR Jbeta segments was used. In TCRdb, the immuneACCESS table is reduced to in-frame sequences with V and J assigned. These tables do not hold every clone; where another copy was compared, an unresolved V gene accounts for under half, and the others remain unexplained. Here the sample has 150,000 to 200,000 clones; about three quarters occur a single time. The top ten clonotypes cover 1.1% of the sample. Sequencing was carried out using PBMCs. The receptors shown here come from a woman aged 40 to 49 in good health and CMV-seronegative.

The chain carries TRBV6-5 and TRBJ2-5; unclear D gene. V lost 4 bases and J 5 bases, leaving 17 bases between the germline ends. The CDR3 length is 15 residues. The germline V gene has CDR1 MNHEY and CDR2 SVGAGI. CDR3 coding DNA: TGTGCCAGCAGTTTGTCGGAGCAAGGTTCTGAGACCCAGTACTTC. Translating it yields CASSLSEQGSETQYF.

The genes are TRBV5-6 and TRBJ2-1; 10 nucleotides agree with TRBD1. J gave up 4 bases and V 5 bases, and 12 bases lay outside the gene matches. Germline CDR1 and CDR2: SGHDT and YYEEEE. This CDR3 comprises 17 residues. CDR3: CASSSGTGEPLYNEQFF. In DNA, the CDR3 is TGTGCCAGCAGTTCCGGGACAGGGGAACCCCTTTACAATGAGCAGTTCTTC.

The chain employs TRBV9 and TRBJ2-1, with 8 bases aligning to TRBD2. V shed 0 bases and J 9 bases; nucleotides not matched to a gene: 11. CDR3 length equals 16 residues. CDR1 SGDLS and CDR2 YYNGEE come from the germline V gene. CDR3 in DNA: TGTGCCAGCAGCGTAGTAGGGGGTAGCGGGATGGGTGAGCAGTTCTTC. Translating it yields CASSVVGGSGMGEQFF. Variable domain in full (rest from reference TRBV9 and TRBJ2-1): DSGVTQTPKHLITATGQRVTLRCSPRSGDLSVYWYQQSLDQGLQFLIQYYNGEERAKGNILERFSAQQFPDLHSELNLSSLELGDSALYFCASSVVGGSGMGEQFFGPGTRLTVL.

This rearrangement joins TRBV13 to TRBJ2-3; D is possibly TRBD1 (6 bases). Germline V gene data show CDR1 as PRHDT and CDR2 as FYEKMQ (reference sequence). The V gene lost 2 bases and the J gene lost 2 bases, with 8 bases spanning the gap. This CDR3 comprises 14 residues. For the CDR3, the DNA is TGTGCCAGCAGCTTAAGGACAGTCACAGATACGCAGTATTTT. Its protein is CASSLRTVTDTQYF.

The gene calls are TRBV7-2 and TRBJ2-5; possibly TRBD1 for D (6 bases). The DNA end lines up better with TRBJ2-7; the J call may be wrong. The CDR3 loop spans 14 amino acids. From germline, CDR1 is SGHTA and CDR2 FQGNSA. The CDR3 reads CASSLVVRGYEQYF. CDR3 bases: TGTGCCAGCAGCTTAGTTGTCAGGGGATACGAGCAGTACTTC.

V and J are TRBV5-1 and TRBJ2-5; TRBD1 might be the D (6 bases). Per germline, CDR1 SGHRS and CDR2 YFSETQ. The V end lost 7 bases, the J end lost 4 bases, and 17 bases lay between the germline ends. The CDR3 is 14 residues long. CDR3 coding DNA: TGCGCCAGCTGGGGGCAAAACTGGGGAGAGACCCAGTACTTC. Translation: CASWGQNWGETQYF.

The chain recombines TRBV5-1 with TRBJ2-4, with 9 bases identical to TRBD1. CDR1 is SGHRS, CDR2 YFSETQ, per germline. V dropped 0 bases and J dropped 5; count of bases not matched to a gene: 6. The CDR3 has 16 amino acids. CDR3 sequence reads: CASSLGDRVGQNIQYF. CDR3 DNA: TGCGCCAGCAGCTTGGGGGACAGGGTAGGCCAAAACATTCAGTACTTC.

This clone has more than one count but fewer than ten. The chain carries TRBV2 and TRBJ2-2; a possible D gene is TRBD2 (5 bases). V was shortened by 2 bases and J by 6 bases, with 10 bases between the two germline ends. Germline-derived CDR1 and CDR2 are SNHLY and FYNNEI. The CDR3 runs 14 residues. This CDR3 reads CASSETDYAGELFF. CDR3 bases: TGTGCCAGCAGTGAAACCGACTATGCCGGGGAGCTGTTTTTT.

The chain uses TRBV6-1 and TRBJ2-7; 7 nucleotides line up with TRBD1. J lost 6 bases, V lost 7 bases, and 9 bases had no gene match. Germline assignment: CDR1 MNHNS and CDR2 SASEGT. This CDR3 has 13 amino acids. The CDR3 bases are TGTGCCAGCAAAAAGGGGGCGCGTTTCGAGCAGTACTTC. Translated, it gives CASKKGARFEQYF.

The CDR3 spells CASSPMGGTYGYTF. DNA for the CDR3: TGTGCCAGCAGCCCGATGGGGGGTACCTATGGCTACACCTTC. The rearrangement joins TRBV11-3 to TRBJ1-2, with D possibly TRBD1 on 5 matching bases. The CDR3 has 14 amino acids. V gave up 5 bases and J gave up 4 bases, with 14 bases separating them. CDR1 is SGHNT, CDR2 YENEEA, per germline.

V and J are TRBV29-1 and TRBJ1-1, with D possibly TRBD1 on 6 matching bases. The germline V and J ends were trimmed by 6 bases and 3 bases, with 11 bases remaining between them. CDR3 length equals 12 residues. CDR1 is SQVTM and CDR2 is ANQGSEA in the germline V gene. This CDR3 reads CSVAKGDTEAFF. Written as DNA, the CDR3 is TGCAGCGTCGCCAAGGGGGACACTGAAGCTTTCTTT.

V and J are TRBV5-1 and TRBJ2-7; 9 positions agree with TRBD2. CDR3 length equals 14 residues. CDR1 and CDR2 (germline): SGHRS, YFSETQ. Trimming cost V 5 bases and J 4 bases; bases outside gene matches: 7. The CDR3 protein is CASRQVAGEYEQYF. CDR3 sequence (DNA): TGCGCCAGCAGGCAGGTAGCGGGGGAATACGAGCAGTACTTC.

The rearrangement uses TRBV7-2 and TRBJ2-7; D gene unclear. The CDR3 covers 12 residues. The germline CDR1 and CDR2 sequences are SGHTA and FQGNSA. Trimming cost V 2 bases and J 2 bases, with 4 bases left between them. CDR3 nucleotides: TGTGCCAGCAGCTTATCCGCCTACGAGCAGTACTTC. Translating gives CASSLSAYEQYF.

The chain links TRBV5-6 to TRBJ2-7; D might be TRBD2 (5 bases). CDR3 length: 12 amino acids. Trimming cost V 4 bases and J 4 bases, with 9 bases left between them. Germline V lookup: CDR1 SGHDT, CDR2 YYEEEE. CDR3 residues: CASSATSYEQYV. CDR3 bases: TGTGCCAGCAGCGCCACTAGTTACGAGCAGTACGTC.

This sequence joins TRBV6-5 and TRBJ1-2; D remains unclear. Trimming left V 11 bases short and J 4 bases short, with 14 bases between. Germline-derived CDR1 and CDR2 are MNHEY and SVGAGI. The CDR3 totals 12 residues. In nucleotides, the CDR3 is TGTGCCGCGGGCCGGGGAACCTATGGCTACACCTTC. Translated: CAAGRGTYGYTF.

The rearrangement joins TRBV6-6 to TRBJ1-5; D not certain. The CDR3 length is 15 residues. V was shortened by 6 bases and J by 2 bases, with 14 bases between the two germline ends. Germline CDR1 MNHNY, CDR2 SVGAGI (reference sequence). DNA of the CDR3: TGTGCCAGCAGAGTTACTCCCACAGGCAATCAGCCCCAGCATTTT. The encoded protein is CASRVTPTGNQPQHF.